The entry below gives a single TCR beta chain sequence along with its context. This clone came up a few times. The target of this receptor is not known. Nothing much larger sits one base from this clone, and base qualities are not available. The source of the sample is a study of cytomegalovirus exposure and HLA in healthy donors (TCRdb year 2017). For the study in its entirety: An earlier analysis of several hundred of the donors reported 250 to 350 Gb of sequence data and some 120 million unique TCR beta sequences from some 180 million T cells. The genetic ancestry cluster associated with self-reported Caucasian donors included over 80% of the roughly 390 genotyped donors. A later analysis re-examined previously published TCR beta repertoires from 600 to 700 donors and added high-resolution HLA genotyping to investigate patterns of TCR occurrence. An earlier analysis of some 600 of the donors applied high-throughput TCR beta sequencing to assess whether each TCR beta V gene segment acted as functional or pseudogenic. The study combined high-throughput TCR immunosequencing, statistical association of individual TCRs with disease status, and machine learning to predict cytomegalovirus infection status. Because of strong linkage in the cohort, roughly five DR-DQ haplotypes were treated as single units for association and clustering. All discovery cohort repertoires had been generated on a single sequencing platform. Rather than using new phenotypic data, the later analysis identified candidate immune exposures from TCR beta sequences and from how often those sequences occurred across donors. The study was designed to test whether signatures of past pathogen exposure could be identified by cataloging public T cell receptors. Across 398 genotyped donors of the cohort, an average of 235,054 unique TCR beta nucleotide sequences per donor were sequenced, and 15% to 20% of those sequences were non-productive. The study used immunosequencing to profile the T cell repertoires of several hundred subjects and linked those repertoires to cytomegalovirus serostatus. HLA typing covered class I and class II loci at four-digit resolution. Donor age, sex, ethnicity and CMV serostatus were compiled alongside the repertoire data. A separate validation cohort of about 110 different subjects was used in addition to the roughly 620-subject first cohort. Approximately 300 gigabases of sequencing data and roughly 90 million unique TCR sequences were included in an early release covering several hundred HLA-typed donors. A later genetic analysis took genome-wide SNP genotypes for about 65% of the 666 donors and used that subset as a discovery cohort. The number of typed donors differed by locus: roughly 620-630 for A, B, C, DRB1 and DQB1; some 500 for DQA1; around 610 for DPA1; and about 470 for DPB1. Overall study outcomes, separate from this receptor: Across donors, most TCR sequences were observed very rarely, whereas some public TCRs were present in many individuals. In a later analysis, TCR association rates were found to vary across HLA loci, with the most associated TCRs seen for DRB1 alleles and the fewest for HLA-C alleles. The classifier was reported to diagnose cytomegalovirus status with high specificity and sensitivity in both the original and validation cohorts. Most CMV-associated TCR beta chains appeared to be HLA-restricted in a later analysis, and the HLA associations seemed to be driven largely by CMV exposure. Immune exposure information for the cohort was limited to CMV serostatus. V-gene and J-gene trimming of TCR beta chains was associated with a missense DCLRE1C variant in a later genetic analysis, and the association was replicated in an independent cohort. A further reported finding was that TCR beta sequences accurately predicted the HLA-A and HLA-B alleles for most subjects in the first cohort. A cluster of highly shared sequence variants was judged likely to represent a technical artifact of the sequencing pipeline. The study gave a list of 150 to 200 TCR beta chains associated with cytomegalovirus. Specific HLA alleles were associated with 16,951 TCR beta sequences at a false discovery rate of 0.05 in a later analysis. Linkage disequilibrium might explain the correlated functional status among segregating V segments, but an unknown experimental factor could not be excluded. In a later genetic analysis, fewer N-insertions in productive TCRs were reported among donors in an Asian-associated ancestry cluster than the approximately 670-donor mean. Strong co-occurrence of HLA alleles, especially DR and DQ, made assigning TCR associations to individual alleles difficult. A later analysis reported that several top co-occurrence clusters appeared linked to parvovirus B19, influenza, CMV and Epstein-Barr virus. In vitro tests confirmed that a few of the cytomegalovirus-associated TCR beta chains recognize cytomegalovirus antigens. In an earlier analysis of approximately 600 of the donors, most TCR beta V segments were observed in productive rearrangements about 87% or about 30% of the time, broadly matching IMGT annotations. Because HLA typing was missing for some donors at each locus, association tests included only the typed subset. Roughly uniform sequencing depth across donors was assumed in presence/absence analyses, although this assumption may not hold. Because counts were too low, roughly 17 rarely observed V segments, including chromosome 9 orphons, were left out of the earlier analysis of several hundred of the donors. Some IMGT-functional V segments, including TRBV6-2 and TRBV6-3, could not be distinguished by the 87-base-pair reads and were therefore excluded. According to the authors, the approach could potentially be generalized to other disease states and immunological phenotypes. This cohort had only TCR beta chains sequenced, and the lack of alpha or paired-chain data limited which features could be detected. Compared with equally common non-associated chains, HLA-associated TCR beta chains in a later analysis were more clonally expanded and had lower generation probabilities.

The cohort comprised fewer than 700 healthy bone marrow donors. All cohort members were sampled while nominally healthy, although unrecorded immune exposures were likely present. The donor was CMV seronegative and belonged to the group of over 350 seronegative cohort members. A peripheral blood sample was collected from each donor, and TCR beta sequencing was performed on peripheral blood mononuclear cells. The Qiagen DNeasy Blood Extraction Kit was used to extract genomic DNA from the blood cell samples. The library was obtained by the immunoSEQ multiplex PCR assay. For the multiplex PCR, a mixture combining 60 forward primers for TCR Vbeta segments and 13 reverse primers for TCR Jbeta segments was used. A multiplex PCR assay on genomic DNA amplified the CDR3 region of rearranged TCR beta genes. Amplified TCR beta libraries were sequenced as 87-base-pair reads on the Illumina HiSeq System. In the original analysis: In a later analysis, tens of millions of unique TCR beta chains were counted across the roughly 670 repertoires, and around 10 million of these chains were shared by at least two donors. Raw reads were error-corrected and collapsed into unique sequences by a nearest-neighbor algorithm in which closely related sequences were merged to remove PCR and sequencing errors. CDR3 sequences were aligned to IMGT reference sequences to assign V, D and J gene segments. For a sequence to be retained, a match of at least six nucleotides to both a V gene segment and a J gene segment was required. Rearrangements were classified as productive when the CDR3 lacked stop codons and remained in frame with V and J, and all other rearrangements were classified as non-productive. Following IMGT convention, CDR3 was defined as the stretch from the second conserved V-encoded cysteine to the conserved J-encoded phenylalanine. Sequences without an unambiguous match to a single V gene segment were excluded from the earlier analysis of about 600 of the donors. In an earlier analysis of 500 to 750 of the donors, V segments were called functional above 56.7% productive rearrangements and were called segregating when the between-donor standard deviation exceeded 5%. A statistical classification framework was built for diagnosing cytomegalovirus status from the catalog of TCR beta chain sequences. A later analysis assigned V and J genes by comparing TCR nucleotide sequences with IMGT/GENE-DB human TR gene sequences. Using the TCRdist pipeline, a later analysis assigned CDR3 sequences along with most-parsimonious VDJ recombination scenarios. In a later analysis, every TCR beta chain was defined by the combination of its CDR3 amino acid sequence and its V-gene family, and reads without a unique V-gene family were dropped. A later analysis removed 592 highly shared, low-generation-probability nucleotide sequences to deal with suspected cross-contamination and a sequencing artifact. In a later analysis, a clonal expansion index for each public chain was calculated from normalized within-repertoire ranks of inferred template counts. In a later analysis, generation probabilities were computed with a VDJ recombination model fitted to out-of-frame rearrangements, and the resulting probabilities were checked against IGoR. Hypergeometric tests were used in a later analysis to score TCR-TCR, TCR-HLA and TCR-CMV co-occurrence, with a repertoire-size bias correction applied to the TCR pairs. False discovery rates were estimated in a later analysis by permuting HLA or CMV assignments 20 times. In a later analysis, co-occurring TCRs were grouped using DBSCAN, and TCRdist sequence similarity was added for clustering within HLA-allele-positive subsets. For co-occurrence clustering, repertoires with fewer than 30,000 or more than 120,000 public chains were excluded, along with several repertoires with anomalous nucleotide sharing. TCRdb took over this immuneACCESS table, retaining in-frame rearrangements with V and J assigned. Such tables are incomplete; in checked studies, under half of the missing clones stem from an unresolved V gene, and the remainder is unexplained. V, J and clone size are those of that table, while D and trimming were read from the DNA. This sample gives about 180,000 clones in total; roughly four fifths of them show up just once. The ten most abundant clones make up 2.2% of the sample.

V trim: 0 bases; J trim: 3 bases; unmatched bases: 7. CDR1 and CDR2 (GTSNPN, SVGIG) derive from the germline V gene (reference sequence). The CDR3 sequence holds 16 residues, the cysteine and phenylalanine included. Left in the record is the CDR3 DNA by itself, 48 bases read in frame from the first base. Sequenced: PBMCs. Rearrangement joined TRBV30 to TRBJ2-5; TRBD2 aligns with 10 central bases. The clonotype originates from a woman aged 25 to 39 in good health and CMV-seronegative. The CDR3 reads as follows: CAWSVSRTSGKETQYF. The sequence in DNA is TGTGCCTGGAGTGTAAGTCGTACTAGCGGGAAAGAGACCCAGTACTTC. Joined to the reference TRBV30 and TRBJ2-5 proteins, this CDR3 gives the full variable domain: SQTIHQWPATLVQPVGSPLSLECTVEGTSNPNLYWYRQAAGRGLQLLFYSVGIGQISSEVPQNLSASRPQDRQFILSSKKLLLSDSGFYLCAWSVSRTSGKETQYFGPGTRLLVL.